The source of this T cell receptor beta chain is a study of T cell responses to AZD1222 COVID-19 vaccine. Trimming removed 5 bases from V and 3 bases from J; junction bases left unmatched: 10. Germline loops: CDR1 SEHNR, CDR2 FQNEAQ (reference sequence). CDR3 length: 18 amino acids. To note about this clone: Its antigen is undetermined.

Study-level results: Repertoire collection took place solely once the T cell response had peaked.

Method: immunoSEQ multiplex PCR; TCRdb's copy keeps in-frame clones and lacks some. The sample records around 150,000 clones, roughly nine tenths being singletons. The chain carries TRBV7-9 and TRBJ2-7; the match to TRBD2 covers 16 bases. This receptor was obtained from an adult in good health. The starting material was peripheral blood, obtained on day 0 of AZD1222 vaccination. CDR3 protein: CASSKLGTSGGDFYEQYF. The CDR3 bases are TGTGCCAGCAGCAAACTCGGGACTAGCGGGGGGGACTTCTACGAGCAGTACTTC.